Listed below are T cell receptor beta chains from one sample, sequenced in a study of T-cell memory formation after mild COVID-19. TCRdb re-derived calls from the 5' RACE reads in MiXCR, one entry per CDR3 protein. Of 350,000 to 450,000 distinct CDR3 sequences listed, 20% are singletons. Sequencing used PBMCs or a T cell subset sorted from them (not recorded which). Source of these receptors: an adult woman who had mild COVID-19 (a few samples of this study predate the infection). Cell type and time point are not known. Each CDR3 is given with its conserved first and last residue. A D gene is named only where the DNA matches it firmly. The size field is filled for only some rows; it gives once, few, many or a size class.

>TRBJ1-1|few|TRBV7-2|.
TGTGCCAGCAGCTTAGGCACCGGGACATGGAACACTGAAGCTTTCTTT
CASSLGTGTWNTEAFF
>TRBJ2-1|.|TRBV7-9|TRBD2
TGTGCCAGCAGCTCCCTGACTAGCGGGAGGGTCCCGGGGTACAATGAGCAGTTCTTC
CASSSLTSGRVPGYNEQFF
>TRBJ2-5|.|TRBV5-1|TRBD1
TGCGCCAGCAGCCTGGGCCTCCGGGACAGAGAAGAGACCCAGTACTTC
CASSLGLRDREETQYF
>TRBJ2-5|.|TRBV4-1|TRBD2
TGCGCCAGCAGCCAAGACCTAGCGGGTGGAAAGACCCAGTACTTC
CASSQDLAGGKTQYF
>TRBJ2-7|few|TRBV5-1|TRBD1
TGCGCCAGCAGCCGGGACAGGGCAATCTCCTACGAGCAGTACTTC
CASSRDRAISYEQYF
>TRBJ2-7|many|TRBV7-2|.
TGTGCCAGCAGCTTAGCCACTCCCTACGAGCAGTACTTC
CASSLATPYEQYF
>TRBJ1-5|.|TRBV5-5|.
TGTGCCAGCAGCTTTGAGGAGAGGGGGTGGCAGCCCCAGCATTTT
CASSFEERGWQPQHF
>TRBJ1-2|.|TRBV27|TRBD1
TGTGCCAGCAGTCGCCACAATATCGGACAGGGGCTGTATGGCTACACCTTC
CASSRHNIGQGLYGYTF
>TRBJ1-4|.|TRBV6-2/TRBV6-3|.
TGTGCCAGCAGTCCACACTCCACGGGGGATGAAAAACTGTTTTTT
CASSPHSTGDEKLFF
>TRBJ2-2|.|TRBV5-1|TRBD1
TGCGCCAGCAGCACCGGACAGGGAGGGGAGCTGTTTTTT
CASSTGQGGELFF
>TRBJ1-5|few|TRBV12-3/TRBV12-4|.
TGTGCCAGCAGTTTAGCCGGGACAAGTAGCAATCAGCCCCAGCATTTT
CASSLAGTSSNQPQHF
>TRBJ2-5|few|TRBV24-1|.
TGTGCCACCAGTGATTCCCCGGGACTCAAAGAGACCCAGTACTTC
CATSDSPGLKETQYF
>TRBJ2-1|.|TRBV12-3/TRBV12-4|.
TGTGCCAGCAGCGGGGGACGATTTTACAATGAGCAGTTCTTC
CASSGGRFYNEQFF
>TRBJ1-2|.|TRBV12-3/TRBV12-4|.
TGTGCCAGCAGTCGTCGGGAAAGTGGCTACACCTTC
CASSRRESGYTF
>TRBJ2-5|few|TRBV27|.
TGTGCCAGCAGTCACCGGGGAGTCCTCCAAGAGACCCAGTACTTC
CASSHRGVLQETQYF
>TRBJ1-1|few|TRBV18|.
TGTGCCAGCTCACCAGGTCGGCCCCTGGGTGAAGCTTTCTTT
CASSPGRPLGEAFF
>TRBJ2-3|few|TRBV28|TRBD2
TGTGCCAGCAGTCCGGGACTAGCGAGACCTAGCACAGATACGCAGTATTTT
CASSPGLARPSTDTQYF
>TRBJ2-1|once|TRBV11-3|TRBD2
TGTGCCAGCAGCCCCCCTTTGGCGGGAGCGCTTCGGAATGAGCAGTTCTTC
CASSPPLAGALRNEQFF
>TRBJ2-7|.|TRBV21-1|.
TGTGCCAGCAGCAACAGTAGCCCTGCGTACGAGCAGTACTTC
CASSNSSPAYEQYF
>TRBJ1-5|few|TRBV12-3/TRBV12-4|.
TGTGCCAGCAGTTTGGGAGGGGATAGCAATCAGCCCCAGCATTTT
CASSLGGDSNQPQHF
>TRBJ1-3|few|TRBV12-3/TRBV12-4|.
TGTGCCAGCAGTTTAGACTCGACTAGGAACACCATATATTTT
CASSLDSTRNTIYF
>TRBJ2-3|few|TRBV20-1|TRBD2
TGCAGTCGAACGCGGGAGCCAACAGATACGCAGTATTTT
CSRTREPTDTQYF
>TRBJ2-1|.|TRBV11-3|.
TGTGCCAGCAGCTTGGGGTCTAGCGAGTGGGCTGAGCAGTTCTTC
CASSLGSSEWAEQFF
>TRBJ2-1|few|TRBV27|TRBD2
TGTGCCAGCAGTTTCCACCTGACTAGCGGGAACAATGAGCAGTTCTTC
CASSFHLTSGNNEQFF
>TRBJ2-3|.|TRBV6-6|TRBD1
TGTGCCAGCAGACAGGACAGGGGGCTGGAAGATACGCAGTATTTT
CASRQDRGLEDTQYF
>TRBJ2-7|few|TRBV6-6|TRBD1
TGTGCCAGCAGTGGGACAGACTCCTACGAGCAGTACTTC
CASSGTDSYEQYF
>TRBJ2-1|few|TRBV5-1|.
TGCGCCAGCAGCTTGGTGAGGGGTAATGAGCAGTTCTTC
CASSLVRGNEQFF
>TRBJ2-7|few|TRBV24-1|.
TGTGCCACCAGTGCGTCCGGGGCCCTCTACGAGCAGTACTTC
CATSASGALYEQYF
>TRBJ2-7|few|TRBV6-2/TRBV6-3|.
TGTGCCAGCACGGACCGTCTCGAGCAGTACTTC
CASTDRLEQYF
>TRBJ2-7|.|TRBV20-1|TRBD1
TGCAGTGCTAGCCGACAGGGAAGGTCGCAGTACTTC
CSASRQGRSQYF
>TRBJ2-1|.|TRBV29-1|.
TGCAGCGTTGATTGGCAGGGCAATGAGCAGTTCTTC
CSVDWQGNEQFF
>TRBJ2-1|.|TRBV5-1|TRBD1
TGCGCCAGCAGCTCCCCTCCCGACAGGGTAACATCCTACAATGAGCAGTTCTTC
CASSSPPDRVTSYNEQFF
>TRBJ2-5|many|TRBV5-6|.
TGTGCCAGCAGCGAGGGAGAGGAGACCCAGTACTTC
CASSEGEETQYF
>TRBJ2-1|many|TRBV12-3/TRBV12-4|.
TGTGCCAGCAGTTTATCTAATGAGCAGTTCTTC
CASSLSNEQFF
>TRBJ2-7|.|TRBV12-3/TRBV12-4|.
TGTGCCAGCAGTTTAACTCCCCGCACCTACGAGCAGTACTTC
CASSLTPRTYEQYF
>TRBJ2-4|.|TRBV12-3/TRBV12-4|TRBD2
TGTGCCAGCAGTTTGAAGGTAGCGGGGGCACACAGAGCCAAAAACATTCAGTACTTC
CASSLKVAGAHRAKNIQYF
>TRBJ2-1|.|TRBV6-2/TRBV6-3|.
TGTGCCAGCAGTAAAGGACGGTACGGGTCGAATGAGCAGTTCTTC
CASSKGRYGSNEQFF
>TRBJ2-7|.|TRBV6-2/TRBV6-3|TRBD1
TGTGCCAGCAGTTACTCGACAACAGGGGAATCGTACGAGCAGTACTTC
CASSYSTTGESYEQYF
>TRBJ2-1|.|TRBV20-1|TRBD2
TGCAGTGCTAGAGATCGTCGGAGCGGGGGGGCCATCTACAATGAGCAGTTCTTC
CSARDRRSGGAIYNEQFF
>TRBJ2-5|few|TRBV7-2|.
TGTGCCAGCAGCTTGGGTCCCCCGAGTATGACCCAGTACTTC
CASSLGPPSMTQYF
>TRBJ2-5|.|TRBV25-1|.
TGTGCCAGCAGTGAATTAGCGCCGCTCACTCGAGAGACCCAGTACTTC
CASSELAPLTRETQYF
>TRBJ1-3|few|TRBV6-5|.
TGTGCCAGCAGTCCGATCTTACAGGGTCCCGGAAACACCATATATTTT
CASSPILQGPGNTIYF
>TRBJ1-5|.|TRBV6-1|TRBD1
TGTGCCAGCAGAGACAGGGGGAAGGGCAATCAGCCCCAGCATTTT
CASRDRGKGNQPQHF
>TRBJ2-2|few|TRBV7-9|.
TGTGCCAGCTCCGGCGGTACCGGGGAGCTGTTTTTT
CASSGGTGELFF
>TRBJ1-5|few|TRBV7-2|.
TGTGCCAGCAGCGAAAGACTCGGGTATCAGCCCCAGCATTTT
CASSERLGYQPQHF
>TRBJ1-3|few|TRBV7-2|.
TGTGCCAGCAGCTTAGGATCCGGGTTCCGAAACACCATATATTTT
CASSLGSGFRNTIYF
>TRBJ2-5|.|TRBV24-1|.
TGTGCCACCAGCCGTTCCCCCAAAGAGACCCAGTACTTC
CATSRSPKETQYF
>TRBJ2-7|few|TRBV4-1|.
TGCGCCAGCAGCCAGTCCACAGGGATGGTTCAGTACTTC
CASSQSTGMVQYF
>TRBJ2-1|few|TRBV29-1|TRBD1
TGCAGCGTTGAATCCCCCGGGGGACAGGGCCTGCTCTTC
CSVESPGGQGLLF
>TRBJ2-5|.|TRBV24-1|TRBD2
TGTGCCACCAGTGATTTGGGACTAGCGGGAAGAGAGACCCAGTACTTC
CATSDLGLAGRETQYF
>TRBJ2-3|.|TRBV19|TRBD2
TGTGCCAGTAGTATGGCTCTAGCGGGAGAAGGGAGCTACACAGATACGCAGTATTTT
CASSMALAGEGSYTDTQYF
>TRBJ2-3|few|TRBV20-1|.
TGCAGTGCTAGAGATCTCTTCGTAGAAAGCACAGATACGCAGTATTTT
CSARDLFVESTDTQYF
>TRBJ2-6|.|TRBV11-2|.
TGTGCCAGCAGCCCAGTTACAGGGTTCTCTGGGGCCAACGTCCTGACTTTC
CASSPVTGFSGANVLTF
>TRBJ1-2|many|TRBV24-1|.
TGTGCCACCAGTGATTCAAAGGGTCTCCGCCACTATGGCTACACCTTC
CATSDSKGLRHYGYTF
>TRBJ2-3|few|TRBV5-1|.
TGCGCCAGCAGGATCACAGATACGCAGTATTTT
CASRITDTQYF
>TRBJ2-1|few|TRBV3-1|TRBD1
TGTGCCAGCAGCCAAGATTGGGACAGGGCCAATGAGCAGTTCTTC
CASSQDWDRANEQFF
>TRBJ2-3|few|TRBV11-2|.
TGTGCCAGCAGCTTAAGGGCCGGGATTGGAAGCACAGATACGCAGTATTTT
CASSLRAGIGSTDTQYF
>TRBJ2-2|.|TRBV20-1|.
TGCAGTGCTAGAGATTTTGCGGTCGGGCCGAACACCGGGGAGCTGTTTTTT
CSARDFAVGPNTGELFF
>TRBJ2-2|.|TRBV20-1|TRBD2
TGCAGTGCTAGCCGACTAGCGGGGCCTACCGGGGAGCTGTTTTTT
CSASRLAGPTGELFF
>TRBJ2-7|.|TRBV19|.
TGTGCCAGTAGTACACTTGGACTAACCTCCGTCTACGAGCAGTACTTC
CASSTLGLTSVYEQYF